The T cell receptor (beta chain) under discussion was sequenced for a study of technical replicates of blood from a few donors. Sequenced by immunoSEQ multiplex PCR; TCRdb stores in-frame clones only, minus some. The data show more than 15,000 clones, 65% to 85% seen once. V was shortened by 3 bases and J by 1 base, with 10 bases between the two germline ends. In germline, CDR1 is SGDLS, CDR2 YYNGEE. The CDR3 is made up of 14 amino acids. This chain connects TRBV9 to TRBJ1-1; tentatively, D is TRBD1 (6 bases). The sequence was obtained from a human donor in good health. Some clones in this sample may be carry-over from other donors' samples. Sequencing input: PBMCs. The CDR3, as DNA: TGTGCCAGCAGCGCAATCAGGGGGAACACTGAAGCTTTCTTT. Its protein is CASSAIRGNTEAFF.